This T cell receptor beta chain was recovered during a study of shared clonotypes between healthy human individuals. Genomic DNA of every subset was divided equally among multiple immunoSEQ plates. Using immunoSEQ multiplex PCR, the repertoire was profiled, and TCRdb retains in-frame clones only, with some absent. The sample consists of about 1.5 million clones, roughly 96% of them appearing once. Germline V gene lookup returns CDR1 SQVTM and CDR2 ANQGSEA. This CDR3 has 14 residues. V lost 4 bases and J lost 7; bases outside the gene matches: 13. The receptor was derived from a man aged 30-40 years in good health. V and J are TRBV29-1 and TRBJ2-7, with 7 bases that match TRBD2. What was sequenced was naive CD4+ T cells sorted from blood. The subset: CD45RA+ positively selected. CDR3 nucleotides: TGCAGCGTTGTAGAGCTCCGGGGGGTGGGAGAGCAGTACTTC. Amino acids: CSVVELRGVGEQYF.